These T cell receptor beta chains were read from a single sample in a study of beta chain features in type 1 diabetes. Sequenced by immunoSEQ multiplex PCR; TCRdb stores in-frame clones only, minus some. The table has roughly 380,000 clones, about 20% seen once; the top ten hold under 0.05%. What was sequenced was naive CD4+ T cells from blood. These receptors were obtained from a woman in her late teens or twenties in good health. Both conserved end residues are part of each CDR3. Size values are once, few and many counts, or a class for expanded clones, and some rows have none.

abundance	v_gene	len	j_gene	CDR3aa
-	TRBV30	17	TRBJ2-3	CAWSGQRTSTSTDTQYF
few	TRBV9	13	TRBJ1-3	CASSERAGNTIYF
few	TRBV30	13	TRBJ1-2	CAWSAQGTRGYTF
few	TRBV28	15	TRBJ2-1	CASSPGQGHGNEQFF
-	TRBV5-1	17	TRBJ2-7	CASSRGLAGAGTYEQYF
few	TRBV15	14	TRBJ1-2	CATSTPDNPRSYTF
few	TRBV7-2	15	TRBJ2-2	CASSLNGVSPGELFF
-	TRBV5-4	16	TRBJ2-3	CASSLVSGGVGDTQYF
-	TRBV2	14	TRBJ1-2	CASYRGQGEGGYTF
-	TRBV5-1	15	TRBJ2-1	CASSPPASTRWEQFF
-	TRBV21-1	14	TRBJ1-2	CASSKSFGEGGYTF
-	TRBV7-2	16	TRBJ1-2	CASSLTRDRGNYGYTF
-	TRBV14	13	TRBJ2-3	CASSGRPTDTQYF
-	TRBV18	16	TRBJ1-3	CASSPPTGFSGNTIYF
-	TRBV7-2	15	TRBJ2-1	CASSRVGGVHNEQFF